This T cell receptor beta chain comes out of a study of cytotoxic CD8 clonotypes in ibrutinib-treated CLL. Study-level information: Across the patients, roughly 10 were relapsed/refractory, 15 treatment-naive and about 17 IGHV unmutated. By median about 69 months, around twelve had progressed and about 15 stayed remitted; responses had been 2 complete and some 24 partial.

Germline assignment: CDR1 MNHEY and CDR2 SMNVEV (reference sequence). Trimming cost V 0 bases and J 4 bases; bases outside gene matches: 5. This CDR3 is 16 amino acids long. Only in-frame clones appear in the TCRdb table, and some are missing; sequencing was by immunoSEQ multiplex PCR. This table holds 120,000 to 150,000 clones, less than 95% found once. This rearrangement joins TRBV27 to TRBJ2-2; 7 bases are shared with TRBD2. The source of this sequence is a human donor with chronic lymphocytic leukemia. The material sequenced was PBMCs, taken after 12 months of ibrutinib treatment. As DNA, the CDR3 is TGTGCCAGCAGTTTATCTCGCGGGAGCGCCACCGGGGAGCTGTTTTTT. Protein sequence: CASSLSRGSATGELFF.